Shown below are 8 T cell receptor beta chains from a single sample sequenced in a study of response to subunit inactivated influenza vaccine. Using its own MiXCR run on the RT-PCR reads, TCRdb lists one record per CDR3 protein. The sample lists about 160,000 distinct CDR3 sequences; 11% were seen once. Source: non-naive T cells sorted from PBMCs, taken 45 days after vaccination. These receptors were obtained from a man aged 50-60 years who received an inactivated influenza vaccine.

The sample holds many counts of this clonotype. The chain uses TRBV12-3 or TRBV12-4 and TRBJ1-2; 8 nucleotides agree with TRBD1. The CDR3 is made up of 15 amino acids. The V segment lost 1 base and the J segment 2 bases; nucleotides outside the gene matches: 3. CDR3 in DNA: TGTGCCAGCAGTTTAGGGACAGGGCCCAACTATGGCTACACCTTC. It translates to CASSLGTGPNYGYTF.

The chain links TRBV5-1 to TRBJ2-3; D tentatively fits TRBD1 or TRBD2 (5 bases each). Between the trimmed V and J ends, which lost 4 bases and 3 bases, there was a span of 21 bases. CDR1 SGHRS and CDR2 YFSETQ come from the germline V gene. This CDR3 region has 17 residues. The DNA for the CDR3 is TGCGCCAGCAGCGCGAATCCCGGGGCGAAACAAACAGATACGCAGTATTTT. It translates to CASSANPGAKQTDTQYF.

This clonotype was observed at least ten times. The chain employs TRBV20-1 and TRBJ1-5; D not certain. Trimming pared 0 bases from V and 5 bases from J, leaving 11 bases between. There are 14 residues in the CDR3. Germline-derived CDR1 and CDR2 are DFQATT and SNEGSKA (reference sequence). CDR3 amino acids: CSARDQGGYQPQHF. The DNA for the CDR3 is TGCAGTGCTAGAGATCAAGGCGGCTATCAGCCCCAGCATTTT.

This clonotype appeared many times. The chain joins TRBV12-5 to TRBJ2-3; D unclear. Trimming removed 0 bases at V and 0 bases at J, with 22 bases between. Germline lookup yields CDR1 LGHNT and CDR2 FRNRAP. The CDR3 is 20 residues long. CDR3 in DNA: TGTGCTAGTGGTTTGGTCCTCCCACGAGTCGTACAGCCTAGCACAGATACGCAGTATTTT. As protein: CASGLVLPRVVQPSTDTQYF.

This clonotype was detected many times. This sequence joins TRBV10-3 and TRBJ2-5, with TRBD1 identical over 9 bases. The germline V gene encodes CDR1 ENHRY and CDR2 SYGVKD. The CDR3 has 13 residues. V lost 6 bases and J lost 5; bases outside the gene matches: 4. This chain's CDR3 is CAIRWDRDETQYF. DNA for the CDR3: TGTGCCATCAGGTGGGACAGGGATGAGACCCAGTACTTC.

This clonotype was recorded a few times. The V gene is TRBV5-5, the J gene TRBJ2-5, with D perhaps TRBD2 (6 bases). V was trimmed by 3 bases and J by 2 bases, leaving 11 bases between them. Germline V gene sequence: CDR1 SGHKS, CDR2 YYEKEE (reference sequence). The CDR3 contains 14 residues. CDR3 in amino acids: CASSSQGTQETQYF. CDR3 DNA: TGTGCCAGCAGCTCACAAGGGACTCAAGAGACCCAGTACTTC.

The table lists this clonotype with many counts. J is TRBJ2-7 and V is TRBV5-1; D possibly matches TRBD1 or TRBD2 (5 bases each). Germline V gene lookup returns CDR1 SGHRS and CDR2 YFSETQ. Trimming pared 4 bases from V and 5 bases from J, leaving 19 bases between. The CDR3 is 15 amino acids. The CDR3: CASSRIRVGTDEQYF. The CDR3 coding sequence is TGCGCCAGCAGCCGGATCAGGGTCGGGACCGACGAGCAGTACTTC.

This clonotype showed up just a few times. V usage is TRBV20-1 and J usage is TRBJ2-1; a possible D gene is TRBD1 (5 bases). The CDR3 consists of 14 residues. V lost 0 bases to trimming and J lost 7 bases, with 13 bases between them. Germline assignment: CDR1 DFQATT and CDR2 SNEGSKA (reference sequence). The CDR3 region is CSARDPRGGNEQFF. CDR3 nucleotides: TGCAGTGCTAGAGATCCTAGGGGTGGAAATGAGCAGTTCTTC.